This passage covers 20 T cell receptor beta chains from one sample sequenced in a study of T cell responses to AZD1222 COVID-19 vaccine. Produced via immunoSEQ multiplex PCR; TCRdb's table is partial and in-frame only. Among 83,000 or so clones, less than 95% were seen once, and the ten largest hold around 30%. Sequencing used peripheral blood, obtained 28 days after the second AZD1222 dose. Receptors originate from an adult who received the AZD1222 COVID-19 vaccine.

The V gene is TRBV19, the J gene TRBJ1-5; a weak D match, TRBD1 (6 bases). Germline V gene lookup returns CDR1 LNHDA and CDR2 SQIVND (reference sequence). V was clipped by 6 bases and J by 16 bases, with 16 bases between them. The CDR3 spans 11 residues. The CDR3 is CASRQGPFNHF. In DNA, the CDR3 is TGTGCCAGTAGACAGGGCCCGTTTAATCATTTT.

The V call is TRBV11-3, the J call TRBJ1-2; 7 bases agree with TRBD1. J gave up 1 base and V 3 bases, and 11 bases lay outside the gene matches. This CDR3 is built from 17 residues. Germline assignment: CDR1 SGHNT and CDR2 YENEEA. The CDR3 is CASSLEDRDRFNYGYTF. As DNA, the CDR3 is TGTGCCAGCAGCTTGGAAGACAGGGATAGGTTTAACTATGGCTACACCTTC. Full variable domain (rest looked up from reference TRBV11-3 and TRBJ1-2): EAGVVQSPRYKIIEKKQPVAFWCNPISGHNTLYWYLQNLGQGPELLIRYENEEAVDDSQLPKDRFSAERLKGVDSTLKIQPAELGDSAVYLCASSLEDRDRFNYGYTFGSGTRLTVV.

This chain links TRBV5-1 with TRBJ2-5, with D possibly being TRBD2 (6 bases). The CDR3 has 15 residues. Germline assignment: CDR1 SGHRS and CDR2 YFSETQ. V lost 4 bases, J lost 2 bases, and 15 bases lay in between. The CDR3 sequence: CASSLSGSKQETQYF. CDR3 DNA sequence: TGCGCCAGCAGCCTGTCCGGGAGTAAACAAGAGACCCAGTACTTC.

This chain joins TRBV30 and TRBJ1-3, with D unclear. Germline lookup yields CDR1 GTSNPN and CDR2 SVGIG (reference sequence). V was trimmed by 0 bases and J by 3 bases, leaving 9 bases between them. CDR3 length equals 14 residues. CDR3 sequence reads: CAWSVPVFGNTIYF. In nucleotides, the CDR3 is TGTGCCTGGAGTGTCCCGGTCTTTGGAAACACCATATATTTT.

The gene calls are TRBV3-1 (or the pseudogene TRBV3-2) and TRBJ2-5; TRBD2 aligns across 12 bases. This CDR3 has 16 amino acids. V trimming: 1 base; J trimming: 5 bases; junction bases outside the gene matches: 5. The germline V gene has CDR1 LGHDT and CDR2 YNNKEL (reference sequence). CDR3 DNA sequence: TGTGCCAGCAGCCAAGTCGGACTAGCGGGAAGTGAGACCCAGTACTTC. It codes for CASSQVGLAGSETQYF.

The chain links TRBV7-3 to TRBJ2-1; D tentatively fits TRBD1 or TRBD2 (5 bases each). The CDR3 covers 15 residues. The V end lost 2 bases, the J end lost 4 bases, and 12 bases lay between the germline ends. Germline values: CDR1 SGHTA, CDR2 FQGTGA. CDR3 sequence (DNA): TGTGCCAGCAGCTTAGCCCGGGACGATTACAATGAGCAGTTCTTC. Amino acids: CASSLARDDYNEQFF.

The J gene is TRBJ2-3, the V gene TRBV21-1; the table's D gene call, TRBD1, was not cross checked with the DNA. TRBV21-1 is a listed pseudogene. The CDR3 has 15 amino acids. The CDR3 loop is CASSARIRVSDTQYF. The CDR3 region has the DNA TGTGCCAGCAGCGCCCGCATCAGGGTATCGGATACGCAGTATTTT.

This chain links TRBV6-7 with TRBJ2-1; TRBD2 matches at 8 bases. TRBV6-7 carries the ORF label, with uncertain function. The trim removed 1 base at V and 9 bases at J, leaving 14 bases unmatched. The CDR3 has 17 amino acids. CDR3 region: CASSYLLAGGSGGEQFF. CDR3 sequence (DNA): TGTGCCAGCAGTTACTTGCTAGCGGGTGGTTCTGGGGGTGAGCAGTTCTTC.

J is TRBJ2-6 and V is TRBV4-3; TRBD1 aligns across 7 bases. J was trimmed by 2 bases and V by 4 bases; bases with no gene match: 5. The CDR3 loop spans 16 amino acids. Looked up from germline, CDR1 is LGHNA and CDR2 is YSLEER. The CDR3 sequence is CASSLGRGTGANVLTF. As DNA, the CDR3 is TGCGCCAGCAGCCTGGGCAGGGGGACTGGGGCCAACGTCCTGACTTTC.

This clone was detected once. The V call is TRBV28, the J call TRBJ2-3; TRBD1 agrees at 11 bases. The CDR3 loop spans 15 amino acids. Germline V gene data show CDR1 as MDHEN and CDR2 as SYDVKM. Losses at the gene ends were 6 bases for V and 4 bases for J; bases not matched to a gene: 6. CDR3 protein: CASRSGQGASDTQYF. CDR3 nucleotides: TGTGCCAGCAGATCCGGACAGGGGGCCTCAGATACGCAGTATTTT.

The chain is built from TRBV7-9 and TRBJ2-5, with D unresolved. CDR3 length equals 12 residues. V was shortened by 5 bases and J by 7 bases, with 11 bases between the two germline ends. Looked up from germline, CDR1 is SEHNR and CDR2 is FQNEAQ (reference sequence). The CDR3 reads CASSRAPRTQYF. CDR3 in DNA: TGTGCCAGCAGCCGAGCCCCCCGGACCCAGTACTTC.

The chain joins TRBV7-2 to TRBJ2-7; D might be TRBD2 (6 bases). Trimming pared 1 base from V and 4 bases from J, leaving 17 bases between. This CDR3 is built from 16 residues. CDR1 is SGHTA, CDR2 FQGNSA, per germline. The CDR3 coding sequence is TGTGCCAGCAGCTTAGACCTAGCCGGGACTGCTTACGAGCAGTACTTC. Amino acids: CASSLDLAGTAYEQYF.

The gene calls are TRBV27 and TRBJ1-2; D is ambiguous. CDR1 and CDR2 (germline): MNHEY, SMNVEV (reference sequence). Trimming removed 8 bases at V and 0 bases at J, with 13 bases between. This CDR3 has 14 residues. The CDR3 loop is CASAVLSSNYGYTF. As DNA, the CDR3 is TGTGCCAGCGCCGTTCTATCCTCTAACTATGGCTACACCTTC.

CDR3 DNA: TGTGCCAGCAGCTTGGTTAGCGGGTTCGTCACTGAAGCTTTCTTT. Protein product: CASSLVSGFVTEAFF. The chain carries TRBV5-5 and TRBJ1-1; D is unresolved. The germline V and J ends were trimmed by 0 bases and 4 bases, with 13 bases remaining between them. CDR1 SGHKS and CDR2 YYEKEE come from the germline V gene (reference sequence). The CDR3 covers 15 residues. The complete variable domain, with remaining parts taken from reference TRBV5-5 and TRBJ1-1, reads DAGVTQSPTHLIKTRGQQVTLRCSPISGHKSVSWYQQVLGQGPQFIFQYYEKEERGRGNFPDRFSARQFPNYSSELNVNALLLGDSALYLCASSLVSGFVTEAFFGQGTRLTVV.

This clone was seen just once. The V call is TRBV15, the J call TRBJ1-4, with 7 bases that match TRBD1. Germline V gene lookup returns CDR1 LNHNV and CDR2 YYDKDF (reference sequence). The CDR3 consists of 16 residues. V lost 3 bases, J lost 4 bases, and 8 bases stayed unmatched. In DNA, the CDR3 is TGTGCCACCAGCAGCACAAGGGGACAGTTTAATGAAAAACTGTTTTTT. This codes for CATSSTRGQFNEKLFF. Full variable domain (outside the CDR3, taken from reference TRBV15 and TRBJ1-4): DAMVIQNPRYQVTQFGKPVTLSCSQTLNHNVMYWYQQKSSQAPKLLFHYYDKDFNNEADTPDNFQSRRPNTSFCFLDIRSPGLGDTAMYLCATSSTRGQFNEKLFFGSGTQLSVL.

The J gene is TRBJ1-2, the V gene TRBV28; TRBD1 might be the D (5 bases). Germline values: CDR1 MDHEN, CDR2 SYDVKM. The CDR3 loop spans 13 amino acids. This CDR3 is CALRDSANYGYTF. CDR3 DNA sequence: TGTGCGCTTCGGGACTCAGCTAACTATGGCTACACCTTC.

The chain combines TRBV7-3 with TRBJ2-5; no reliable D call. The CDR3 spans 13 residues. V lost 0 bases, J lost 3 bases, and 5 bases lay in between. Germline V gene sequence: CDR1 SGHTA, CDR2 FQGTGA. The CDR3 DNA follows: TGTGCCAGCAGCTTAACTAATAAAGAGACCCAGTACTTC. Translation: CASSLTNKETQYF.

The chain carries TRBV10-1 and TRBJ2-7; D is tentatively TRBD1 or TRBD2 (5 bases each). The V end lost 5 bases, the J end lost 4 bases, and 15 bases lay between the germline ends. Germline CDR1 reads WNHNN; CDR2 reads SYGVQD (reference sequence). The CDR3 consists of 14 residues. The CDR3 region has the DNA TGCGCCAGCAGTCCCACGGGGCGCAGGTACGAGCAGTACTTC. Its translation is CASSPTGRRYEQYF.

The rearrangement uses TRBV15 and TRBJ2-5; D unresolved. Trimming took 1 base from V and 5 from J, leaving 14 bases between them. The germline V gene encodes CDR1 LNHNV and CDR2 YYDKDF (reference sequence). There are 15 residues in the CDR3. The DNA of the CDR3 is TGTGCCACCAGCAGAGTAACTGCCCGGGTGGAGACCCAGTACTTC. It is translated as CATSRVTARVETQYF. Full variable domain (missing parts from reference TRBV15 and TRBJ2-5): DAMVIQNPRYQVTQFGKPVTLSCSQTLNHNVMYWYQQKSSQAPKLLFHYYDKDFNNEADTPDNFQSRRPNTSFCFLDIRSPGLGDTAMYLCATSRVTARVETQYFGPGTRLLVL.

The chain uses TRBV13 and TRBJ2-7, with a weak D call TRBD1 (5 bases). Between the trimmed V and J ends, which lost 5 bases and 3 bases, there was a span of 11 bases. Germline V gene sequence: CDR1 PRHDT, CDR2 FYEKMQ (reference sequence). The CDR3 is 13 residues long. DNA of the CDR3: TGTGCCAGCAGCCAGGAGACAGACTACGAGCAGTACTTC. This codes for CASSQETDYEQYF.